The 10 T cell receptor beta chains listed next were all sequenced from one sample in a study of CD8+ T cells in alopecia areata (dated by TCRdb to between 2017 and 2018). Library creation used the immunoSEQ multiplex PCR assay. For TCR sequencing, RNA was extracted from every sample and reverse transcribed into cDNA to serve as template. TCRdb limited this immuneACCESS table to in-frame rearrangements with V and J called. A share of clones is missing; checked studies link under half to unresolved V genes, and the rest is unexplained. The sample table shows about 14,000 clones, and over 50% are seen once. 3.5% to 4% of the sample comes from the top ten. In four to six patients from the biomarker study, an additional sort separated CD25+CD127- cells out of the CD4+ cells. The source material was CD4+ Tregs sorted from blood. The receptor source for this set is a human donor with alopecia areata.

This clone is medium-sized by share. The chain is built from TRBV18 and TRBJ1-1; a weak D match, TRBD1 (5 bases). Deletions cut 0 bases from V and 7 bases from J, with 9 bases between. The CDR3 sequence is 13 residues long. Germline V gene data show CDR1 as KGHSH and CDR2 as LQKENI. CDR3 nucleotide sequence: TGTGCCAGCTCACCACCGACAGAGAATGAAGCTTTCTTT. Protein: CASSPPTENEAFF.

J is TRBJ1-4 and V is TRBV7-9; TRBD1 is a possible D gene (6 bases). CDR1 is SEHNR, CDR2 FQNEAQ, per germline (reference sequence). Trimming cost V 1 base and J 5 bases, with 8 bases left between them. The CDR3 covers 14 residues. The CDR3 spells CASSLGGANEKLFF. The CDR3 nucleotides are TGTGCCAGCAGCTTAGGGGGGGCGAATGAAAAACTGTTTTTT.

The genes are TRBV6-6 and TRBJ1-1; the D gene is possibly TRBD1 (5 bases). This CDR3 contains 14 residues. Germline V gene data show CDR1 as MNHNY and CDR2 as SVGAGI (reference sequence). The V and J ends lost 5 bases and 0 bases respectively, with 10 bases between them. In DNA, the CDR3 is TGTGCCAGCAGTCAGGGACGTATGAACACTGAAGCTTTCTTT. Protein: CASSQGRMNTEAFF.

This chain joins TRBV5-1 and TRBJ2-7; 9 bases map to TRBD1. The ends lost 4 bases at V and 2 bases at J; junction bases unmatched: 7. The V gene's germline CDR1 is SGHRS and CDR2 YFSETQ. This CDR3 spans 15 amino acids. CDR3 sequence (DNA): TGCGCCAGCAGCGCCGGGACAGGGATTACCTACGAGCAGTACTTC. Translated, it gives CASSAGTGITYEQYF.

The chain couples TRBV28 to TRBJ2-3; D gene ambiguous. Germline V lookup: CDR1 MDHEN, CDR2 SYDVKM. The ends were cut back, 2 bases at V and 6 bases at J, with 18 bases in the middle. CDR3 length: 16 residues. The DNA for the CDR3 is TGTGCCAGCAGTTTACCTGGTTTTTCTCCGTGGGATACGCAGTATTTT. It encodes CASSLPGFSPWDTQYF.

The gene calls are TRBV14 and TRBJ2-7, with TRBD1 matching over 8 bases. Trimming at V came to 4 bases and at J to 3 bases, leaving 14 bases not matched to a gene. CDR1 is SGHDN and CDR2 is FVKESK in the germline V gene. The CDR3 is made up of 17 amino acids. CDR3 sequence reads: CASSPRTIRDRNYEQYF. The CDR3 region has the DNA TGTGCCAGCAGCCCTCGAACTATCCGGGACAGGAACTACGAGCAGTACTTC.

This clone was recorded once. The V call is TRBV5-1, the J call TRBJ2-3; 7 bases are a match to TRBD2. This CDR3 is built from 16 residues. Trimming at V came to 4 bases and at J to 3 bases, leaving 11 bases not matched to a gene. In germline, CDR1 is SGHRS, CDR2 YFSETQ. CDR3 coding DNA: TGCGCCAGCAGCCGCGGGGGACTGGTAGTAACAGATACGCAGTATTTT. The encoded protein is CASSRGGLVVTDTQYF.

This clone was detected once. The chain is built from TRBV27 and TRBJ1-2; D gene unclear. Looked up from germline, CDR1 is MNHEY and CDR2 is SMNVEV (reference sequence). The V end was cut by 8 bases, the J end by 6 bases, with 19 bases between. This CDR3 region has 14 residues. CDR3 in amino acids: CASRNWEYTNGYTF. CDR3 in DNA: TGTGCCAGCCGAAATTGGGAGTACACCAATGGCTACACCTTC.

V and J are TRBV5-8 and TRBJ1-2, with D unclear. CDR1 and CDR2 (germline): SGHTS, YDEGEE. CDR3 length: 14 amino acids. V was trimmed by 2 bases and J by 5 bases, leaving 13 bases between them. The CDR3 here is CASSFGGFGYGYTF. For the CDR3, the DNA is TGTGCCAGCAGCTTCGGAGGGTTTGGATATGGCTACACCTTC.

This chain links TRBV28 with TRBJ2-7; D is tentatively TRBD1 or TRBD2 (5 bases each). CDR3 length: 13 amino acids. Between the trimmed V and J ends, which lost 3 bases and 5 bases, there was a span of 11 bases. From germline, CDR1 is MDHEN and CDR2 SYDVKM. CDR3 sequence: CASSFLSGHEQYF. In nucleotides, the CDR3 is TGTGCCAGCAGTTTTTTGTCGGGGCACGAGCAGTACTTC.